This TCR beta chain stems from a study of T cells in Graves' hyperthyroidism and ophthalmopathy. This clonotype was picked up many times. RNA transcripts yielded amplified TCR beta CDR3 regions. Initially, a first-round RT-PCR of the TCR CDR3 employed the HTBI primer set. Each CDR3 protein gets one entry after TCRdb re-called the multiplex PCR reads with MiXCR. This sample carries about 560,000 distinct CDR3 sequences, 15% to 19% of them seen once, and the ten largest clones take around 7.3%. With a duration under 2 months, the hyperthyroidism was newly diagnosed in patients aged 18 to 65. The sequenced material came from blood. The clonotype originates from a woman aged 25 to 39 with Graves' hyperthyroidism.

CDR3 DNA: TGTGCCAGCAGTTCGGGCCAGCCCCAGCATTTT. Protein sequence: CASSSGQPQHF. The chain employs TRBV28 and TRBJ1-5, with no clear D. V lost 4 bases, J lost 7 bases, and 5 bases lay in between. CDR1 MDHEN and CDR2 SYDVKM come from the germline V gene. There are 11 residues in the CDR3. The variable domain in full, completed from reference TRBV28 and TRBJ1-5, reads DVKVTQSSRYLVKRTGEKVFLECVQDMDHENMFWYRQDPGLGLRLIYFSYDVKMKEKGDIPEGYSVSREKKERFSLILESASTNQTSMYLCASSSGQPQHFGDGTRLSIL.